Below are 9 T cell receptor beta chains sequenced from a single sample in a study of beta chain features in type 1 diabetes. Findings and limits, study-wide: Significant though moderate, a shortening of TCRB CDR3s appeared in all four CD4+ subsets of Type 1 diabetes patients.

What was sequenced were expressed TCRB transcripts, since all of the isolated RNA had been reverse transcribed. The repertoire was sequenced with immunoSEQ multiplex PCR; TCRdb's copy has only in-frame clones and lacks some. The profile shows about 160,000 clones, around 8.6% of them singletons. The antigens of these receptors remain unknown. Sequenced: central memory CD4+ T cells from blood. Receptor source: a woman aged 18-29 years with type 1 diabetes.

This chain links TRBV2 with TRBJ2-7; D might be TRBD1 (7 bases). CDR3 size: 13 residues. Germline CDR1 is SNHLY and CDR2 is FYNNEI. Trimming took off 4 bases at V and 4 bases at J, with 11 bases between the two ends. The CDR3 DNA sequence: TGTGCCAGCAGTGCCCAGGGGGGATACGAGCAGTACTTC. It codes for CASSAQGGYEQYF. Together with reference TRBV2 and TRBJ2-7, the CDR3 gives the full variable domain: EPEVTQTPSHQVTQMGQEVILRCVPISNHLYFYWYRQILGQKVEFLVSFYNNEISEKSEIFDDQFSVERPDGSNFTLKIRSTKLEDSAMYFCASSAQGGYEQYFGPGTRLTVT.

Ten or more counts support this clone. This CDR3 is CASRERTGRAGELFF. In DNA form, the CDR3 reads TGTGCCAGCAGGGAAAGGACAGGTCGTGCCGGGGAGCTGTTTTTT. The chain recombines TRBV2 with TRBJ2-2, with 7 nucleotides matching TRBD1. With V trimmed by 6 bases and J by 6 bases, 10 bases remained unmatched. This CDR3 comprises 15 residues. Germline values: CDR1 SNHLY, CDR2 FYNNEI.

V gene TRBV2 combines with J gene TRBJ1-2; TRBD1 aligns across 10 bases. Trimming at V came to 9 bases and at J to 4 bases, leaving 8 bases not matched to a gene. The CDR3 has 14 amino acids. Germline V gives CDR1 SNHLY, CDR2 FYNNEI. The CDR3, as DNA: TGTGCCAGTCAGGACAGGGGGTACCTCTATGGCTACACCTTC. As protein: CASQDRGYLYGYTF.

This chain links TRBV5-1 with TRBJ2-2; perhaps TRBD2 as D (6 bases). Trimming stripped 4 bases from V and 6 bases from J, with 19 bases between. This CDR3 contains 16 residues. Germline-derived CDR1 and CDR2 are SGHRS and YFSETQ. The CDR3 DNA is TGCGCCAGCAGCCCGACTAGTTTGTTGGTCGCCGGGGAGCTGTTTTTT. Residues: CASSPTSLLVAGELFF.

Only a few counts were recorded for this clone. V usage is TRBV5-1 and J usage is TRBJ2-7, with 11 bases identical to TRBD2. The germline gives CDR1 SGHRS, CDR2 YFSETQ. J lost 7 bases, V lost 3 bases, and 12 bases had no gene match. CDR3 length equals 16 residues. This chain's CDR3 is CASSSATSGTSAEQYF. The CDR3, as DNA: TGCGCCAGCAGCTCAGCGACTAGCGGGACGTCAGCGGAGCAGTACTTC.

The table lists this clone with a count of one. The rearrangement joins TRBV7-2 to TRBJ2-2; 7 bases agree with TRBD2. The germline gives CDR1 SGHTA, CDR2 FQGNSA. CDR3 length: 14 amino acids. With V trimmed by 5 bases and J by 9 bases, 9 bases remained unmatched. The CDR3 loop reads CASSPAGNDRELFF. Written as DNA, the CDR3 is TGTGCCAGCAGCCCAGCGGGGAACGACCGGGAGCTGTTTTTT.

This clone was counted only a few times. The rearrangement uses TRBV18 and TRBJ2-7; no clear D gene. Germline V gene data show CDR1 as KGHSH and CDR2 as LQKENI. The CDR3 is 15 residues long. Trimming removed 0 bases from V and 1 base from J, with 10 bases in between. CDR3 DNA: TGTGCCAGCTCACCACCGTCCGGGTCTTCCTACGAGCAGTACTTC. Translating it yields CASSPPSGSSYEQYF.

This clone was seen repeatedly, ten times or more. The chain recombines TRBV9 with TRBJ1-1, with 9 bases matching TRBD1. The CDR3 runs to 13 residues. Germline trimming cut 3 bases from V and 11 bases from J; bases unmatched to any gene: 8. Per germline, CDR1 SGDLS and CDR2 YYNGEE. The CDR3: CASSATGQGSAFF. DNA of the CDR3: TGTGCCAGCAGCGCCACCGGACAGGGGAGCGCTTTCTTT.

The genes are TRBV13 and TRBJ1-3, with 7 bases lining up with TRBD1. This CDR3 contains 18 residues. After removal of 2 bases from V and 0 bases from J, the junction contained 10 bases not matched to a gene. The germline gives CDR1 PRHDT, CDR2 FYEKMQ (reference sequence). For the CDR3, the DNA is TGTGCCAGCAGCTTACGGTGGGACAGCCAGGGCTCTGGAAACACCATATATTTT. It is translated as CASSLRWDSQGSGNTIYF.